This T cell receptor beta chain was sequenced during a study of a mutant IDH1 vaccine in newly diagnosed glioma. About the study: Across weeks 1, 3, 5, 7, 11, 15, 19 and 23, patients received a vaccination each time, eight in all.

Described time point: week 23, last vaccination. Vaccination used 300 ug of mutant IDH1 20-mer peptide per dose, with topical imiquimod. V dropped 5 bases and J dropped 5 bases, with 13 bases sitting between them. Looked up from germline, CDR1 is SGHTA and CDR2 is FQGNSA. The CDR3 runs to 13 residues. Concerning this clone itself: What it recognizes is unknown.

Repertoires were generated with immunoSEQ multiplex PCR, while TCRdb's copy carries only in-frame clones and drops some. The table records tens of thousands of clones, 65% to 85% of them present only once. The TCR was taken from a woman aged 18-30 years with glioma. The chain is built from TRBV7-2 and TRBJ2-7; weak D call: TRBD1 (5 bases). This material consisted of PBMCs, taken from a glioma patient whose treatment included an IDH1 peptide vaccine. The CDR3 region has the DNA TGTGCCAGCAGCCCCCTAGGCAGGGACGAGCAGTACTTC. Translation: CASSPLGRDEQYF.